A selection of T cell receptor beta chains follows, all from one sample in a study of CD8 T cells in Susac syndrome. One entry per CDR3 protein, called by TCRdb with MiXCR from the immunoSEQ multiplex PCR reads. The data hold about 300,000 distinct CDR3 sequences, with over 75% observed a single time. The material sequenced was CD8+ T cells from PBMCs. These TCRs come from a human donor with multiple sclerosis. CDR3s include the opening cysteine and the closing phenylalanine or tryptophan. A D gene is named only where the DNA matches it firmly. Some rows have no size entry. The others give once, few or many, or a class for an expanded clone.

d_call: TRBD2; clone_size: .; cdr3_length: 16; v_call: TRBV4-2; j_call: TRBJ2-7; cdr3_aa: CARSHRSGRARYEQYF; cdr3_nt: TGTGCCAGGAGCCATAGAAGCGGGAGGGCCCGCTACGAGCAGTACTTC
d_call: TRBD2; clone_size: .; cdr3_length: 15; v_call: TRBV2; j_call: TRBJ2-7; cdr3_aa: CARAETSANPYEQYF; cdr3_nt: TGTGCCAGGGCCGAGACTAGCGCCAACCCCTACGAGCAGTACTTC
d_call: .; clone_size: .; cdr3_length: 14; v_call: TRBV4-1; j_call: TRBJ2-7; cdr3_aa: CASSQLQLSYEQYF; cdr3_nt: TGCGCCAGCAGCCAATTACAACTCTCCTACGAGCAGTACTTC
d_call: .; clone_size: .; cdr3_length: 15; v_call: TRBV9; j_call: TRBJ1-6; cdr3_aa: CASSSSGNYNSPLHF; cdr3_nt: TGTGCCAGCAGCAGTTCCGGGAACTATAATTCACCCCTCCACTTT
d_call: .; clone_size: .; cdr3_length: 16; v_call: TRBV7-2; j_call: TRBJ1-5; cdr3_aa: CASSLGTVNSNQPQHF; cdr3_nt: TGTGCCAGCAGCTTAGGGACGGTAAATAGCAATCAGCCCCAGCATTTT
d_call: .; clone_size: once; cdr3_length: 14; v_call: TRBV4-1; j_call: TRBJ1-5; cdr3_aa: CASSPGLINQPQHF; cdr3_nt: TGCGCCAGCAGCCCGGGACTGATCAATCAGCCCCAGCATTTT
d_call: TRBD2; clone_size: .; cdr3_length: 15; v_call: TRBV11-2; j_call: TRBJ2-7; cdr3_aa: CASSLGSGSSYEQYF; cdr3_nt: TGTGCCAGCAGCTTAGGTAGCGGGAGCTCCTACGAGCAGTACTTC
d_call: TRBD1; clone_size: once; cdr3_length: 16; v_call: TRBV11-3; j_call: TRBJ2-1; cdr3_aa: CASSLENRDRVNEQFF; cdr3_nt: TGTGCCAGCAGCTTAGAGAACCGGGACAGGGTAAATGAGCAGTTCTTC
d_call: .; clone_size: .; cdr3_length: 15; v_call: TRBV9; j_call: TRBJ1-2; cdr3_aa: CASSVDKGAGYGYTF; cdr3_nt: TGTGCCAGCAGCGTAGATAAGGGTGCAGGCTATGGCTACACCTTC
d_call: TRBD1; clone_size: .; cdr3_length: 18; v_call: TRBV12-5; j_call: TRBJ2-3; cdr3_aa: CASGLALHGDRGPDTQYF; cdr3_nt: TGTGCTAGTGGTTTGGCACTCCACGGGGACAGGGGGCCCGATACGCAGTATTTT
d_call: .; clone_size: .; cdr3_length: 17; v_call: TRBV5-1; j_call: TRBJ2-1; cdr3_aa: CASSLKSQDASYNEQFF; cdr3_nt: TGCGCCAGCAGCTTGAAATCTCAGGACGCCTCCTACAATGAGCAGTTCTTC
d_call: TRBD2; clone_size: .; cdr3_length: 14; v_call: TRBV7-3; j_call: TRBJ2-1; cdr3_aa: CASSSGGTYNEQFF; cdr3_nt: TGTGCCAGCAGCTCCGGGGGGACCTACAATGAGCAGTTCTTC
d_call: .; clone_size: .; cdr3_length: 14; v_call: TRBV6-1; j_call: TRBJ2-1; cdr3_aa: CASGPDRGLGEQFF; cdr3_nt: TGTGCCAGCGGGCCAGATCGGGGGTTGGGTGAGCAGTTCTTC
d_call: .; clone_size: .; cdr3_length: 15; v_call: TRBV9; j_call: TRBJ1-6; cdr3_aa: CASSVVGGYNSPLHF; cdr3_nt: TGTGCCAGCAGCGTAGTCGGGGGATATAATTCCCCCCTCCACTTT
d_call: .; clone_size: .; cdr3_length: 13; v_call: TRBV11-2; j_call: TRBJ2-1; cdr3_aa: CASSLVPGDEQFF; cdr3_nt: TGTGCCAGCAGCTTAGTACCCGGGGATGAGCAGTTCTTC
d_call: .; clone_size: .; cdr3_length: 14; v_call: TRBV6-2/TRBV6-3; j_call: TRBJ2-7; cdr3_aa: CASSFILLRYEQYF; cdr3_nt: TGTGCCAGCAGTTTTATCCTTCTGCGCTACGAGCAGTACTTC
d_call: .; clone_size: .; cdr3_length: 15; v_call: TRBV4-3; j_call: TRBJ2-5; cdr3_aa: CASSQDLGRQETQYF; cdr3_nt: TGCGCCAGCAGCCAAGATCTGGGTAGGCAAGAGACCCAGTACTTC
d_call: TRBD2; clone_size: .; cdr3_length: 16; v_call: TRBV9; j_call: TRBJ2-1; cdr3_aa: CASSVGGAGVGNEQFF; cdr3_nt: TGTGCCAGCAGCGTAGGGGGAGCGGGGGTAGGCAATGAGCAGTTCTTC
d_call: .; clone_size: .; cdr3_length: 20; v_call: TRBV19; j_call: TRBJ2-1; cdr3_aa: CASSIGGGPGSPGSYNEQFF; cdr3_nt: TGTGCCAGTAGTATAGGTGGCGGACCCGGTAGCCCCGGGTCCTACAATGAGCAGTTCTTC
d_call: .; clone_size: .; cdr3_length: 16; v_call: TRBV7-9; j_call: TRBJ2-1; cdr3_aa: CASSLGGDGGVDEQFF; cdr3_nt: TGTGCCAGCAGCTTAGGAGGGGACGGCGGCGTAGATGAGCAGTTCTTC
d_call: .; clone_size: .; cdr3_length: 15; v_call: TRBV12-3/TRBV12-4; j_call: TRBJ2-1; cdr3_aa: CASRLGLSSYNEQFF; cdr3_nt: TGTGCCAGCAGGTTGGGACTTAGCTCCTACAATGAGCAGTTCTTC
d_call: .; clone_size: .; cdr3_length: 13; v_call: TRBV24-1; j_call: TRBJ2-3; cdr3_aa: CATSEPSTDTQYF; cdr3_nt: TGTGCCACCAGTGAACCTAGCACAGATACGCAGTATTTT
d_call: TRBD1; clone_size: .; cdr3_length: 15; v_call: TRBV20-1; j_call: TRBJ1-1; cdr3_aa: CSARGSDRGETEAFF; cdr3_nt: TGCAGTGCTAGAGGTTCTGACAGGGGAGAGACTGAAGCTTTCTTT
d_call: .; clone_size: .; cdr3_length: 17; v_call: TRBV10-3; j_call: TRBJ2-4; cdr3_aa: CAISESTDSLAKNIQYF; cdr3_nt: TGTGCCATCAGTGAGTCGACGGACAGTTTAGCCAAAAACATTCAGTACTTC
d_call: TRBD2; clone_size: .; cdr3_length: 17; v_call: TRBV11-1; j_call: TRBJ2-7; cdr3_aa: CASSGGSSGSTSYEQYF; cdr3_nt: TGTGCCAGCAGCGGTGGAAGTAGCGGGAGTACTTCCTACGAGCAGTACTTC
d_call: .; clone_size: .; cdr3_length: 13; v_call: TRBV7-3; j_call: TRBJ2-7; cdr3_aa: CASSWGLNYEQYF; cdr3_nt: TGTGCCAGCAGCTGGGGACTGAACTACGAGCAGTACTTC
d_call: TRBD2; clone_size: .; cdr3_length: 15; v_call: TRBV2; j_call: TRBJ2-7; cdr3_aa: CASSGLAGNSYEQYF; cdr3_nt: TGTGCCAGCAGTGGGTTAGCGGGAAACTCCTACGAGCAGTACTTC
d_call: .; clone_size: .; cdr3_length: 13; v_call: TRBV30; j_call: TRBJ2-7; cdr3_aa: CAWRETGSYEQYF; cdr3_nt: TGTGCCTGGAGAGAGACGGGGTCCTACGAGCAGTACTTC
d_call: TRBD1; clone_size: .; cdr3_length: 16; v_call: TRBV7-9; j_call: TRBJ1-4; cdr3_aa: CASSPWTGQRDEKLFF; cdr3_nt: TGTGCCAGCAGCCCCTGGACAGGCCAACGGGATGAAAAACTGTTTTTT
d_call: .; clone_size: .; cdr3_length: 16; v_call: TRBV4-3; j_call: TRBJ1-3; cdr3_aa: CASSQDLIGPGNTIYF; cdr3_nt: TGCGCCAGCAGCCAAGATCTAATAGGGCCCGGAAACACCATATATTTT
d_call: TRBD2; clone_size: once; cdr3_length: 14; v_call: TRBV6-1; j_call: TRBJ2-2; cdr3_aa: CASRPLGGTGELFF; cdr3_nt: TGTGCCAGCAGACCCTTGGGGGGGACCGGGGAGCTGTTTTTT
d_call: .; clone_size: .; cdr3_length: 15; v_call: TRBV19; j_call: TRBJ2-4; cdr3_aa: CASTPGARAKNIQYF; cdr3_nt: TGTGCCAGTACCCCTGGAGCCAGAGCCAAAAACATTCAGTACTTC
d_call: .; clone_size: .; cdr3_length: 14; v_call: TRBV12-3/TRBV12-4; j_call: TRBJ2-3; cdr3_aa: CASSPVAITDTQYF; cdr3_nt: TGTGCCAGCAGTCCCGTCGCGATCACAGATACGCAGTATTTT
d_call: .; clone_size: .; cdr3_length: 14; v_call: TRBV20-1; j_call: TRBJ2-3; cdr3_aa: CSARGATGTDTQYF; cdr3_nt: TGCAGTGCTAGAGGGGCCACGGGGACAGATACGCAGTATTTT
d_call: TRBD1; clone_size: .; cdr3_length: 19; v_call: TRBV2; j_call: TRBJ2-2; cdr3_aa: CASSYVRQGTPGNTGELFF; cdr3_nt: TGTGCCAGCAGCTATGTACGACAGGGTACCCCTGGGAACACCGGGGAGCTGTTTTTT
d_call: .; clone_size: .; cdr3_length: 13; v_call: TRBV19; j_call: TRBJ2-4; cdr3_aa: CASRAPQRNIQYF; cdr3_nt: TGTGCCAGCCGGGCCCCGCAGAGAAACATTCAGTACTTC
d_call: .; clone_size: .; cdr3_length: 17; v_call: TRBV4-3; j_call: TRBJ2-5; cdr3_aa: CASSQDIGAGGKETQYF; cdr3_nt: TGCGCCAGCAGCCAAGACATAGGGGCAGGAGGGAAAGAGACCCAGTACTTC
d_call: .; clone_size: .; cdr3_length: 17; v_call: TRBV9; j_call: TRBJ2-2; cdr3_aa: CASSAPVLGLNTGELFF; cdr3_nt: TGTGCCAGCAGCGCACCCGTTTTAGGATTGAACACCGGGGAGCTGTTTTTT
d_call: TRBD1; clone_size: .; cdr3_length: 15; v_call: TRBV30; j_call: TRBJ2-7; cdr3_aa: CAYSGLRDSPYEQYF; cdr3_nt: TGTGCATACTCAGGCCTCCGGGACAGTCCCTACGAGCAGTACTTC
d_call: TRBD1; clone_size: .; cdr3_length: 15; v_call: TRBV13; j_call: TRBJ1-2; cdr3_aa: CASSMGQGNFYGYTF; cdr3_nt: TGTGCCAGCAGCATGGGACAGGGAAACTTCTATGGCTACACCTTC
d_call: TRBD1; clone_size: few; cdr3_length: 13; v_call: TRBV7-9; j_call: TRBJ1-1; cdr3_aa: CASSSTGATEAFF; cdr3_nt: TGTGCCAGCAGCTCCACAGGGGCGACTGAAGCTTTCTTT
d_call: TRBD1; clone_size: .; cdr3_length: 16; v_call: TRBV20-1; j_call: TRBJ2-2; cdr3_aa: CSASADRDLNTGELFF; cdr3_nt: TGCAGTGCCAGCGCAGACAGGGACCTGAACACCGGGGAGCTGTTTTTT
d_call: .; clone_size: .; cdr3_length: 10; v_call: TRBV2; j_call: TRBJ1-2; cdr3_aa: CASKDYGYTF; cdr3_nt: TGTGCCAGCAAGGACTATGGCTACACCTTC
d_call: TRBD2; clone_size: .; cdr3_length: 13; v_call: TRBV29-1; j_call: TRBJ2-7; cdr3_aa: CSVTSGKPYEQYF; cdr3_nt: TGCAGCGTTACTAGCGGGAAACCGTACGAGCAGTACTTC
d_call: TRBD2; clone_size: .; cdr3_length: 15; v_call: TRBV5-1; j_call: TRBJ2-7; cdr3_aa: CASRYGTSGYYEQYF; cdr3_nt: TGCGCCAGCAGATACGGGACTAGCGGCTACTACGAGCAGTACTTC
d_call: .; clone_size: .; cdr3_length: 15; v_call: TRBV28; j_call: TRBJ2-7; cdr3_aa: CASSFMGLHSYEQYF; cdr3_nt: TGTGCCAGCAGTTTCATGGGACTCCACTCCTACGAGCAGTACTTC
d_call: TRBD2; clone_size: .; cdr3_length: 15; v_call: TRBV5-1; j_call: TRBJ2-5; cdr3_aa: CASSSRTSAQETQYF; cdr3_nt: TGCGCCAGCAGCTCCCGAACTAGCGCCCAAGAGACCCAGTACTTC
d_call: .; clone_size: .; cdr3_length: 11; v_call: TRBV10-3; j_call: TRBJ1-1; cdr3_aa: CAISDGPEAFF; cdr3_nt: TGTGCCATCAGTGACGGACCGGAAGCTTTCTTT
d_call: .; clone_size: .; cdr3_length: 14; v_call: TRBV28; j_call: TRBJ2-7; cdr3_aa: CASSLVTSTYEQYF; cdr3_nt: TGTGCCAGCAGTTTAGTGACATCCACCTACGAGCAGTACTTC
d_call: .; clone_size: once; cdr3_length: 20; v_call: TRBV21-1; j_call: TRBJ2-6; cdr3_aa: CASSSARDRRGWFGANVLTF; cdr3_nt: TGTGCCAGCAGCAGTGCTAGGGACAGGAGAGGTTGGTTTGGGGCCAACGTCCTGACTTTC
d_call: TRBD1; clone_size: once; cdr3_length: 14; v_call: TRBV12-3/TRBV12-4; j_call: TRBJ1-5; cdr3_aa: CAGSMTGVSQPQHF; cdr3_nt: TGTGCCGGCAGTATGACAGGGGTGAGTCAGCCCCAGCATTTT
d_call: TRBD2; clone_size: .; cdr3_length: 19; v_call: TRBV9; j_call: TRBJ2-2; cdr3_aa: CASSAGLGLAGGGAGELFF; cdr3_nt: TGTGCCAGCAGCGCCGGCTTGGGACTAGCGGGAGGAGGGGCCGGGGAGCTGTTTTTT
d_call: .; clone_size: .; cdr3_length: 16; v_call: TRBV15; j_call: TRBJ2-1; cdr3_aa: CATSRWSSGKYNEQFF; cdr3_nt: TGTGCCACCAGCAGATGGTCGAGTGGGAAGTACAATGAGCAGTTCTTC
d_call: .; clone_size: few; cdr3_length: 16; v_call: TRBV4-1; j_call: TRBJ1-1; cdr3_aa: CASSQERVIQGTEAFF; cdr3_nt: TGCGCCAGCAGCCAAGAGAGGGTCATACAGGGAACTGAAGCTTTCTTT
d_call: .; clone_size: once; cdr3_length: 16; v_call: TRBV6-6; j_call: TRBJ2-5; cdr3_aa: CASGTSGTQSQETQYF; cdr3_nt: TGTGCCAGCGGGACATCCGGGACACAAAGTCAAGAGACCCAGTACTTC
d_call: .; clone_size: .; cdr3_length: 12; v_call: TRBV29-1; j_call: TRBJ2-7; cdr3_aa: CSVNTVSYEQYF; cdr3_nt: TGCAGCGTTAATACAGTATCCTACGAGCAGTACTTC
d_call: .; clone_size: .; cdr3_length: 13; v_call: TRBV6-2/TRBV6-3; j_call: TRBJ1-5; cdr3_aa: CASSSGESQPQHF; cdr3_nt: TGTGCCAGCTCGTCCGGGGAGTCTCAGCCCCAGCATTTT
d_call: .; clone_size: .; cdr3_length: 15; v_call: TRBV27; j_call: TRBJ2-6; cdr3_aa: CASSFAGSGANVLTF; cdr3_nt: TGTGCCAGCAGTTTCGCCGGCTCTGGGGCCAACGTCCTGACTTTC
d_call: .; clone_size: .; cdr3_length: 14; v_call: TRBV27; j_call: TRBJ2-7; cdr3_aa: CASSLGGDSYEQYF; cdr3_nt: TGTGCCAGCAGTTTAGGCGGAGACTCCTACGAGCAGTACTTC